These T cell receptor beta chains were read from a single sample in a study of blood T cell repertoires in COVID-19. The assay was immunoSEQ multiplex PCR, and TCRdb's table has in-frame clones only and misses some. In the table there are hundreds of thousands of clones, about 85% of which are singletons. Material: peripheral blood. Receptors originate from a man younger than 30 with active or convalescent COVID-19. CDR3s include the opening cysteine and the closing phenylalanine or tryptophan. A D gene is named only where the DNA matches it firmly. Clone size is stated in some rows and not others, as once, few, many or a class when expanded.

v_gene: TRBV19; d_gene: NA; j_gene: TRBJ1-2; abundance: NA; CDR3aa: CASSEGNYGYTF; CDR3nt: TGTGCCAGTAGTGAGGGTAACTATGGCTACACCTTC
v_gene: TRBV19; d_gene: NA; j_gene: TRBJ2-7; abundance: NA; CDR3aa: CASSQGGIPGEQYF; CDR3nt: TGTGCCAGTAGTCAGGGCGGAATCCCTGGCGAGCAGTACTTC
v_gene: TRBV12-3/TRBV12-4; d_gene: NA; j_gene: TRBJ2-7; abundance: once; CDR3aa: CASRLRGMDEQYF; CDR3nt: TGTGCCAGCAGACTTCGGGGAATGGACGAGCAGTACTTC
v_gene: TRBV7-2; d_gene: TRBD1; j_gene: TRBJ2-1; abundance: few; CDR3aa: CASSPDRGSYNEQFF; CDR3nt: TGTGCCAGCAGCCCCGACAGGGGCTCCTACAATGAGCAGTTCTTC
v_gene: TRBV13; d_gene: NA; j_gene: TRBJ2-4; abundance: once; CDR3aa: CASSLTRDLYTRNIQYF; CDR3nt: TGTGCCAGCAGCCTGACCCGGGACTTGTACACGAGGAACATTCAGTACTTC
v_gene: TRBV27; d_gene: NA; j_gene: TRBJ2-7; abundance: NA; CDR3aa: CASSGGRGGASYEQYF; CDR3nt: TGTGCCAGCAGTGGGGGGCGGGGAGGGGCTTCCTACGAGCAGTACTTC
v_gene: TRBV12-3/TRBV12-4; d_gene: NA; j_gene: TRBJ2-1; abundance: once; CDR3aa: CASSTNNEQFF; CDR3nt: TGTGCCAGCAGCACTAACAATGAGCAGTTCTTC
v_gene: TRBV2; d_gene: TRBD2; j_gene: TRBJ2-1; abundance: NA; CDR3aa: CASSPPPAGGAEQFF; CDR3nt: TGTGCCAGCAGTCCACCCCCAGCGGGAGGGGCTGAGCAGTTCTTC
v_gene: TRBV24-1; d_gene: TRBD2; j_gene: TRBJ2-3; abundance: NA; CDR3aa: CATSEGTSGGVFYTDTQYF; CDR3nt: TGTGCCACCAGTGAGGGGACTAGCGGGGGGGTATTCTACACAGATACGCAGTATTTT
v_gene: TRBV15; d_gene: TRBD1; j_gene: TRBJ2-5; abundance: NA; CDR3aa: CATSRGDSQETQYF; CDR3nt: TGTGCCACCAGCAGAGGGGACAGCCAAGAGACCCAGTACTTC
v_gene: TRBV7-3; d_gene: NA; j_gene: TRBJ2-3; abundance: NA; CDR3aa: CASRRTSTDTQYF; CDR3nt: TGTGCCAGCAGACGGACTAGCACAGATACGCAGTATTTT
v_gene: TRBV5-4; d_gene: NA; j_gene: TRBJ1-4; abundance: NA; CDR3aa: CASSLGHNEKLFF; CDR3nt: TGTGCCAGCAGCTTGGGACATAATGAAAAACTGTTTTTT
v_gene: TRBV5-1; d_gene: TRBD2; j_gene: TRBJ2-3; abundance: NA; CDR3aa: CASSLRMAGDSTDTQYF; CDR3nt: TGCGCCAGCAGCTTGCGTATGGCGGGAGATAGCACAGATACGCAGTATTTT
v_gene: TRBV28; d_gene: TRBD1; j_gene: TRBJ2-2; abundance: NA; CDR3aa: CASSPGTGIFPGELFF; CDR3nt: TGTGCCAGCAGTCCGGGGACAGGGATCTTCCCCGGGGAGCTGTTTTTT
v_gene: TRBV5-1; d_gene: TRBD2; j_gene: TRBJ2-5; abundance: NA; CDR3aa: CASSFSGSPETQYF; CDR3nt: TGCGCCAGCAGCTTTAGCGGGAGCCCGGAGACCCAGTACTTC
v_gene: TRBV2; d_gene: TRBD2; j_gene: TRBJ2-5; abundance: NA; CDR3aa: CASSGRASRETQYF; CDR3nt: TGTGCGAGCAGCGGGAGGGCCTCCCGGGAGACCCAGTACTTC
v_gene: TRBV5-4; d_gene: TRBD2; j_gene: TRBJ2-3; abundance: NA; CDR3aa: CASSLEREEGDTQYF; CDR3nt: TGTGCCAGCAGCTTGGAGCGGGAGGAGGGAGATACGCAGTATTTT
v_gene: TRBV7-9; d_gene: NA; j_gene: TRBJ1-2; abundance: once; CDR3aa: CASSLGQPAPLAF; CDR3nt: TGTGCCAGCAGCTTGGGGCAGCCTGCACCCCTGGCCTTC
v_gene: TRBV6-6; d_gene: TRBD1; j_gene: TRBJ2-1; abundance: NA; CDR3aa: CASSSRGTGGEQFF; CDR3nt: TGTGCCAGCAGTTCGAGAGGGACAGGGGGTGAGCAGTTCTTC
v_gene: TRBV7-7; d_gene: NA; j_gene: TRBJ2-5; abundance: NA; CDR3aa: CASSRDTQETQYF; CDR3nt: TGTGCCAGCAGCCGGGACACGCAAGAGACCCAGTACTTC
v_gene: TRBV5-1; d_gene: TRBD2; j_gene: TRBJ2-5; abundance: NA; CDR3aa: CASRRGGMETQYF; CDR3nt: TGCGCCAGCAGGCGGGGGGGCATGGAGACCCAGTACTTC
v_gene: TRBV5-1; d_gene: TRBD1; j_gene: TRBJ1-2; abundance: NA; CDR3aa: CASTGGTGPNYGYTF; CDR3nt: TGCGCCAGCACCGGCGGGACAGGACCCAACTATGGCTACACCTTC
v_gene: TRBV27; d_gene: TRBD1; j_gene: TRBJ1-2; abundance: NA; CDR3aa: CASSLNRGTGVDYGYTF; CDR3nt: TGTGCCAGCAGTTTAAACCGAGGGACAGGGGTCGACTATGGCTACACCTTC
v_gene: TRBV7-9; d_gene: TRBD2; j_gene: TRBJ2-1; abundance: once; CDR3aa: CASSSRLAQGSYNEQFF; CDR3nt: TGTGCCAGCAGCTCAAGACTAGCGCAAGGCTCCTACAATGAGCAGTTCTTC
v_gene: TRBV18; d_gene: NA; j_gene: TRBJ1-6; abundance: NA; CDR3aa: CASSLSLRDSPLHF; CDR3nt: TGTGCCAGCTCACTCTCTTTACGGGATTCACCCCTCCACTTT
v_gene: TRBV7-9; d_gene: TRBD2; j_gene: TRBJ2-7; abundance: few; CDR3aa: CASSPRTSGGIVPYEQYF; CDR3nt: TGTGCCAGCAGCCCGCGGACTAGCGGGGGGATTGTACCCTACGAGCAGTACTTC
v_gene: TRBV29-1; d_gene: NA; j_gene: TRBJ2-7; abundance: NA; CDR3aa: CSVLLAGRNYEQYF; CDR3nt: TGCAGCGTTCTGTTGGCAGGGAGGAACTACGAGCAGTACTTC
v_gene: TRBV9; d_gene: NA; j_gene: TRBJ2-7; abundance: NA; CDR3aa: CASSVGPDSSGEQYF; CDR3nt: TGTGCCAGCAGCGTAGGCCCTGATTCGTCGGGCGAGCAGTACTTC
v_gene: TRBV5-6; d_gene: NA; j_gene: TRBJ1-3; abundance: NA; CDR3aa: CASSLGRGNTIYF; CDR3nt: TGTGCCAGCAGCTTGGGGAGGGGAAACACCATATATTTT
v_gene: TRBV27; d_gene: NA; j_gene: TRBJ1-2; abundance: NA; CDR3aa: CASSLGGTANGYTF; CDR3nt: TGTGCCAGCAGTTTAGGGGGGACGGCCAATGGCTACACCTTC
v_gene: TRBV7-9; d_gene: NA; j_gene: TRBJ1-3; abundance: NA; CDR3aa: CASSLTVGNTIYF; CDR3nt: TGTGCCAGCAGCTTGACTGTGGGAAACACCATATATTTT
v_gene: TRBV20-1; d_gene: NA; j_gene: TRBJ2-1; abundance: NA; CDR3aa: CSASVRGPGGYNEQFF; CDR3nt: TGCAGTGCTAGTGTCCGGGGGCCGGGGGGCTACAATGAGCAGTTCTTC
v_gene: TRBV28; d_gene: NA; j_gene: TRBJ2-3; abundance: NA; CDR3aa: CASSLSGDTQYF; CDR3nt: TGTGCCAGCAGTTTATCAGGAGATACGCAGTATTTT
v_gene: TRBV29-1; d_gene: NA; j_gene: TRBJ1-4; abundance: NA; CDR3aa: CSVMAPRGGSNEKLFF; CDR3nt: TGCAGCGTAATGGCCCCCCGGGGGGGTTCTAATGAAAAACTGTTTTTT
v_gene: TRBV6-5; d_gene: NA; j_gene: TRBJ1-1; abundance: NA; CDR3aa: CASLPLIQVNTEAFF; CDR3nt: TGTGCCAGCCTACCCCTTATACAGGTGAACACTGAAGCTTTCTTT
v_gene: TRBV27; d_gene: NA; j_gene: TRBJ2-6; abundance: NA; CDR3aa: CASSFQVAGANVLTF; CDR3nt: TGTGCCAGCAGTTTTCAGGTAGCTGGGGCCAACGTCCTGACTTTC
v_gene: TRBV7-2; d_gene: NA; j_gene: TRBJ1-1; abundance: NA; CDR3aa: CASVLLTGNTEAFF; CDR3nt: TGTGCCAGCGTCCTGTTGACAGGGAACACTGAAGCTTTCTTT
v_gene: TRBV27; d_gene: NA; j_gene: TRBJ2-7; abundance: NA; CDR3aa: CASSSNRAPYEQYF; CDR3nt: TGTGCCAGCAGTTCCAACAGGGCTCCCTACGAGCAGTACTTC
v_gene: TRBV7-2; d_gene: NA; j_gene: TRBJ2-7; abundance: once; CDR3aa: CASSLALNYEQYF; CDR3nt: TGTGCCAGCAGCTTAGCATTAAACTACGAGCAGTACTTC
v_gene: TRBV2; d_gene: TRBD1; j_gene: TRBJ1-3; abundance: NA; CDR3aa: CASREQGARGNTIYF; CDR3nt: TGTGCCAGCAGAGAGCAGGGGGCGCGTGGAAACACCATATATTTT
v_gene: TRBV4-3; d_gene: TRBD1; j_gene: TRBJ1-1; abundance: NA; CDR3aa: CASSQGDRMNTEAFF; CDR3nt: TGCGCCAGCAGCCAAGGGGACAGGATGAACACTGAAGCTTTCTTT
v_gene: TRBV9; d_gene: NA; j_gene: TRBJ1-1; abundance: NA; CDR3aa: CASSAGTDRWNTEAFF; CDR3nt: TGTGCCAGCAGCGCAGGAACCGACAGGTGGAACACTGAAGCTTTCTTT
v_gene: TRBV3-1/TRBV3-2; d_gene: NA; j_gene: TRBJ2-7; abundance: NA; CDR3aa: CASSHRTVYEQYF; CDR3nt: TGTGCCAGCAGCCACCGGACAGTCTACGAGCAGTACTTC
v_gene: TRBV6-6; d_gene: TRBD1; j_gene: TRBJ1-1; abundance: NA; CDR3aa: CASSPPGQGASNTEAFF; CDR3nt: TGTGCCAGCAGTCCCCCGGGACAGGGGGCTTCGAACACTGAAGCTTTCTTT